These 23 T cell receptor beta chains originate from one sample sequenced in a study of T cell responses to AZD1222 COVID-19 vaccine. The protocol was immunoSEQ multiplex PCR, while the TCRdb copy is restricted to in-frame clones and leaves out a portion. The repertoire holds roughly 140,000 clones, with around 90% as singletons. The sequencing here drew on peripheral blood, taken on day 0 of MenACWY control vaccination. Receptors were obtained from an adult in good health.

The count of this clone is one. The chain links TRBV4-2 to TRBJ1-6; D is undetermined. The germline CDR1 and CDR2 sequences are LGHNA and YNFKEQ. V was clipped by 0 bases and J by 8 bases, with 14 bases between them. CDR3 size: 16 residues. CDR3: CASSQDWSTSHSPLHF. The DNA of the CDR3 is TGTGCCAGCAGCCAAGATTGGTCTACCAGCCATTCACCCCTCCACTTT.

The CDR3: CASSSYRQGVYNEQFF. In DNA form, the CDR3 reads TGTGCCAGCAGCTCCTACCGACAGGGGGTCTACAATGAGCAGTTCTTC. This chain connects TRBV9 to TRBJ2-1, with TRBD1 matching 9 bases. The V segment lost 4 bases and the J segment 3 bases; nucleotides outside the gene matches: 8. CDR1 and CDR2 (germline): SGDLS, YYNGEE. The CDR3 extends over 16 amino acids.

V is TRBV28 and J is TRBJ1-1, with 7 bases lining up with TRBD1. The CDR3 spans 11 residues. Germline V gene data show CDR1 as MDHEN and CDR2 as SYDVKM. V was clipped by 7 bases and J by 11 bases; unmatched bases: 7. The CDR3 region has the DNA TGTGCCAGCACTGACAGGGTTAATGCTTTCTTT. As protein: CASTDRVNAFF.

CDR3 region: CASSPPNQGRNTIYF. The CDR3 bases are TGTGCCAGCTCACCACCGAACCAGGGACGAAACACCATATATTTT. V gene TRBV18 combines with J gene TRBJ1-3; possible D gene TRBD1, 5 bases. This CDR3 is built from 15 residues. Germline CDR1 and CDR2: KGHSH and LQKENI. The V end was cut by 0 bases, the J end by 5 bases, with 11 bases between.

This chain links TRBV20-1 with TRBJ2-1, with TRBD2 matching 9 bases. CDR1 is DFQATT, CDR2 SNEGSKA, per germline (reference sequence). CDR3 length equals 11 residues. V was clipped by 6 bases and J by 15 bases; unmatched bases: 9. In DNA, the CDR3 is TGCAGTGCCGTCCCGGGACTAGCTCCGTTCTTC. Its protein is CSAVPGLAPFF.

This clone occurred once. The rearrangement uses TRBV6-5 and TRBJ1-1; D is perhaps TRBD1 (5 bases). This CDR3 contains 15 residues. The germline V gene has CDR1 MNHEY and CDR2 SVGAGI. Trimming removed 5 bases from V and 5 bases from J, with 18 bases in between. In nucleotides, the CDR3 is TGTGCCAGCAGTAAATCCAGGGACGCCGGAACTGAAGCTTTCTTT. Its protein product is CASSKSRDAGTEAFF.

The chain joins TRBV7-2 to TRBJ1-5, with D maybe TRBD1 (5 bases). The CDR3 length is 17 residues. CDR1 is SGHTA and CDR2 is FQGNSA in the germline V gene. Trimming shortened V by 2 bases and J by 6 bases, and 20 bases separated the two germline ends. The DNA of the CDR3 is TGTGCCAGCAGCTTACAGGGACCAGGAACCCCCAGTCAGCCCCAGCATTTT. Protein sequence: CASSLQGPGTPSQPQHF.

This chain uses TRBV4-1 with TRBJ2-1; 7 bases map to TRBD1. V lost 3 bases and J lost 0; bases outside the gene matches: 5. CDR1 is MGHRA, CDR2 YSYEKL, per germline. This CDR3 is built from 16 residues. The CDR3 sequence is CASSQGTASSYNEQFF. In DNA form, the CDR3 reads TGCGCCAGCAGCCAGGGGACAGCCAGCTCCTACAATGAGCAGTTCTTC.

The CDR3 DNA is TGTGCCAGCAGTCCGGGACAGTCCTATGGCTACACCTTC. Protein: CASSPGQSYGYTF. The chain is built from TRBV27 and TRBJ1-2; 7 nucleotides agree with TRBD1. J gave up 4 bases and V 5 bases, and 4 bases lay outside the gene matches. CDR1 MNHEY and CDR2 SMNVEV come from the germline V gene (reference sequence). The CDR3 runs to 13 residues.

The chain is built from TRBV19 and TRBJ1-1; the D is unclear. V dropped 3 bases and J dropped 6 bases, with 17 bases sitting between them. The CDR3 is 15 amino acids. CDR1 is LNHDA and CDR2 is SQIVND in the germline V gene (reference sequence). CDR3 protein: CASSIQYLEGAEAFF. CDR3 coding DNA: TGTGCCAGTAGTATCCAATACTTGGAGGGAGCTGAAGCTTTCTTT.

J is TRBJ1-5 and V is TRBV28; D remains unclear. Trimming shortened V by 8 bases and J by 3 bases, and 11 bases separated the two germline ends. The V gene's germline CDR1 is MDHEN and CDR2 SYDVKM. The CDR3 extends over 13 amino acids. CDR3 DNA: TGTGCCAGCCGGGCCTCCAACAATCAGCCCCAGCATTTT. Its translation: CASRASNNQPQHF.

The chain has TRBV20-1 and TRBJ1-3; a possible D gene is TRBD1 (6 bases). The ends were cut back, 3 bases at V and 2 bases at J, with 14 bases in the middle. The V gene's germline CDR1 is DFQATT and CDR2 SNEGSKA (reference sequence). This CDR3 is 15 amino acids long. In nucleotides, the CDR3 is TGCAGTGCTAGTGCAGGGGCAGTGACTGGAAACACCATATATTTT. This translates into CSASAGAVTGNTIYF.

The V call is TRBV5-1, the J call TRBJ1-1, with 9 bases that match TRBD1. Germline CDR1 is SGHRS and CDR2 is YFSETQ. The junction had 13 bases not matched to a gene; V was cut back by 1 base and J by 0 bases. The CDR3 totals 19 residues. CDR3 sequence: CASSLRPQDRGNMNTEAFF. The CDR3 coding sequence is TGCGCCAGCAGCTTGAGGCCCCAGGACAGGGGCAATATGAACACTGAAGCTTTCTTT.

The rearrangement uses TRBV19 and TRBJ1-5; TRBD1 is a possible D gene (5 bases). This CDR3 contains 15 residues. Trimming removed 6 bases from V and 7 bases from J, with 19 bases in between. Germline lookup yields CDR1 LNHDA and CDR2 SQIVND (reference sequence). CDR3 coding DNA: TGTGCCAGTAGGGGCCGGATGGGGGGAGAACAGCCCCAGCATTTT. It translates to CASRGRMGGEQPQHF.

The chain joins TRBV2 to TRBJ2-4; a weak D match, TRBD2 (6 bases). The germline gives CDR1 SNHLY, CDR2 FYNNEI. The CDR3 extends over 14 amino acids. The ends were cut back, 5 bases at V and 1 base at J, with 9 bases in the middle. The CDR3 coding sequence is TGTGCCAGCAGTATCCGGGGGGCCAAAAACATTCAGTACTTC. Its protein is CASSIRGAKNIQYF.

The rearrangement joins TRBV6-5 to TRBJ1-2; D unresolved. The CDR3 has 14 amino acids. CDR1 is MNHEY, CDR2 SVGAGI, per germline. V lost 6 bases, J lost 8 bases, and 19 bases lay in between. The CDR3 sequence is CASRSSGRFWGYTF. The CDR3 bases are TGTGCCAGCAGGAGTTCAGGACGGTTCTGGGGCTACACCTTC.

The chain employs TRBV5-6 and TRBJ2-1; possibly TRBD2 for D (6 bases). CDR1 and CDR2 from the germline V gene are SGHDT and YYEEEE. Trimming took 1 base from V and 15 from J, leaving 14 bases between them. This CDR3 is built from 12 residues. CDR3: CASSLSPGLMFF. CDR3 sequence (DNA): TGTGCCAGCAGCTTGTCCCCGGGACTCATGTTCTTC.

V gene TRBV19 combines with J gene TRBJ1-5; weak D call: TRBD1 (5 bases). Germline CDR1 LNHDA, CDR2 SQIVND (reference sequence). Trimming took off 7 bases at V and 2 bases at J, with 18 bases between the two ends. The CDR3 is made up of 16 amino acids. The CDR3 loop reads CASTPPGSAGNQPQHF. The CDR3 DNA is TGTGCCAGTACGCCACCAGGGTCGGCGGGCAATCAGCCCCAGCATTTT.

This chain joins TRBV15 and TRBJ1-5, with D unclear. Germline values: CDR1 LNHNV, CDR2 YYDKDF (reference sequence). The CDR3 runs 15 residues. V was pared by 0 bases and J by 3 bases, with 9 bases between. CDR3 region: CATSRDKGFNQPQHF. The DNA for the CDR3 is TGTGCCACCAGCAGAGATAAAGGATTCAATCAGCCCCAGCATTTT.

This clone was seen a single time. The chain has TRBV4-1 and TRBJ2-2; 14 bases line up with TRBD2. Per germline, CDR1 MGHRA and CDR2 YSYEKL. The CDR3 has 18 amino acids. V lost 4 bases to trimming and J lost 6 bases; unmatched junction nucleotides: 10. The CDR3 bases are TGCGCCAGCAGCCGAGCTGGACTAGCGGGGGGCTTGCCCGGGGAGCTGTTTTTT. Encoded protein: CASSRAGLAGGLPGELFF.

The CDR3: CASSGSSSGANVLTF. The DNA for the CDR3 is TGTGCCAGCTCGGGGTCCTCCTCTGGGGCCAACGTCCTGACTTTC. The chain couples TRBV18 to TRBJ2-6; D uncertain. Trimming shortened V by 6 bases and J by 0 bases, and 9 bases separated the two germline ends. Germline V gene sequence: CDR1 KGHSH, CDR2 LQKENI. The CDR3 sequence is 15 residues long.

The chain combines TRBV14 with TRBJ1-1; D is ambiguous. V was cut by 1 base and J by 0 bases, with 6 bases left in between. The CDR3 consists of 14 residues. Germline V gene sequence: CDR1 SGHDN, CDR2 FVKESK. This CDR3 is CASSQVGLNTEAFF. The CDR3 DNA reads as TGTGCCAGCAGCCAAGTTGGTCTGAACACTGAAGCTTTCTTT.

V and J are TRBV24-1 and TRBJ1-2; TRBD1 agrees at 7 bases. This CDR3 spans 14 amino acids. The V gene's germline CDR1 is KGHDR and CDR2 SFDVKD. With V trimmed by 4 bases and J by 7 bases, 8 bases remained unmatched. The CDR3 nucleotides read TGTGCCACCAGTGACCTCAGGGGGACTGGTGGCTACACCTTC. This encodes CATSDLRGTGGYTF.